Following are 17 T cell receptor beta chains from one sample sequenced in a study of cytomegalovirus exposure and HLA in healthy donors. PCR used 60 Vbeta primers and 13 Jbeta primers. Profiled with immunoSEQ multiplex PCR; TCRdb holds only in-frame clones, not every one. The data hold 150,000 to 200,000 clones, with approximately 85% observed a single time. The sample comprised PBMCs. These receptors came from a man between 18 and 35 years old in good health and CMV-seropositive.

The chain has TRBV4-3 and TRBJ1-1, with 8 bases fitting TRBD1. J was trimmed by 0 bases and V by 3 bases; bases with no gene match: 3. The CDR3 is 15 amino acids. Germline V CDR1 and CDR2: LGHNA, YSLEER. CDR3 in DNA: TGCGCCAGCAGCCAGGACAGGGCAATGAACACTGAAGCTTTCTTT. Its translation: CASSQDRAMNTEAFF.

The chain joins TRBV6-6 to TRBJ2-7; D not certain. Trimming shortened V by 4 bases and J by 2 bases, and 3 bases separated the two germline ends. From germline, CDR1 is MNHNY and CDR2 SVGAGI (reference sequence). The CDR3 is made up of 11 amino acids. This CDR3 reads CASSSTYEQYF. Written as DNA, the CDR3 is TGTGCCAGCAGTTCCACCTACGAGCAGTACTTC.

V usage is TRBV5-6 and J usage is TRBJ2-1, with TRBD2 identical over 14 bases. V gave up 2 bases and J gave up 7 bases; unmatched junction bases: 5. Germline values: CDR1 SGHDT, CDR2 YYEEEE. The CDR3 is 16 amino acids. CDR3 loop: CASSLGLAGGVNEQFF. The DNA for the CDR3 is TGTGCCAGCAGCTTAGGACTAGCGGGGGGAGTGAATGAGCAGTTCTTC. The whole variable domain, filled in from reference TRBV5-6 and TRBJ2-1, reads DAGVTQSPTHLIKTRGQQVTLRCSPKSGHDTVSWYQQALGQGPQFIFQYYEEEERQRGNFPDRFSGHQFPNYSSELNVNALLLGDSALYLCASSLGLAGGVNEQFFGPGTRLTVL.

The chain employs TRBV9 and TRBJ1-6; TRBD1 matches 8 bases. With V trimmed by 1 base and J by 8 bases, 11 bases remained unmatched. This CDR3 region has 17 residues. The germline V gene has CDR1 SGDLS and CDR2 YYNGEE. Here the CDR3 reads CASSVRQGATIDSPLHF. As DNA, the CDR3 is TGTGCCAGCAGCGTACGGCAGGGGGCCACCATAGATTCACCCCTCCACTTT.

This clone appeared a single time. The gene calls are TRBV7-2 and TRBJ2-1, with 8 nucleotides matching TRBD2. The CDR3 length is 14 residues. Germline lookup yields CDR1 SGHTA and CDR2 FQGNSA. V lost 3 bases, J lost 7 bases, and 5 bases stayed unmatched. CDR3 sequence: CASSFPGGANEQFF. The CDR3 nucleotides read TGTGCCAGCAGCTTCCCCGGGGGGGCGAATGAGCAGTTCTTC.

The rearrangement joins TRBV19 to TRBJ1-5; D is unclear. The germline V gene has CDR1 LNHDA and CDR2 SQIVND (reference sequence). The CDR3 contains 15 residues. V gave up 2 bases and J gave up 0 bases, with 8 bases separating them. CDR3 in amino acids: CASSIREDSNQPQHF. DNA for the CDR3: TGTGCCAGTAGTATACGGGAAGATAGCAATCAGCCCCAGCATTTT. The whole variable domain, filled in from reference TRBV19 and TRBJ1-5, reads DGGITQSPKYLFRKEGQNVTLSCEQNLNHDAMYWYRQDPGQGLRLIYYSQIVNDFQKGDIAEGYSVSREKKESFPLTVTSAQKNPTAFYLCASSIREDSNQPQHFGDGTRLSIL.

The chain combines TRBV6-6 with TRBJ1-3; maybe TRBD1 (5 bases). Trimming shortened V by 10 bases and J by 2 bases, and 21 bases separated the two germline ends. The CDR3 has 16 residues. Germline V gene sequence: CDR1 MNHNY, CDR2 SVGAGI (reference sequence). CDR3 region: CATTASGIGPGNTIYF. In DNA, the CDR3 is TGTGCCACAACGGCCTCAGGGATAGGGCCTGGAAACACCATATATTTT.

This clone was seen a single time. V gene TRBV6-1 combines with J gene TRBJ1-5, with 9 bases that match TRBD1. The V gene's germline CDR1 is MNHNS and CDR2 SASEGT. Trimming at V came to 4 bases and at J to 7 bases, leaving 11 bases not matched to a gene. There are 16 residues in the CDR3. Written as DNA, the CDR3 is TGTGCCAGCAGTGTAGGAGGGACAGGGAGGGACCAGCCCCAGCATTTT. As protein: CASSVGGTGRDQPQHF.

The chain combines TRBV5-3 with TRBJ1-6; TRBD1 might be the D (5 bases). TRBV5-3 is reported as an ORF; its role is uncertain. This CDR3 spans 17 amino acids. The V gene lost 0 bases and the J gene lost 6 bases, with 16 bases spanning the gap. The CDR3 spells CARSLDRQVVSNSPLHF. The CDR3 region has the DNA TGTGCCAGAAGCTTGGACAGGCAGGTAGTATCTAATTCACCCCTCCACTTT.

This clone showed up just a few times. The chain couples TRBV9 to TRBJ1-6; D might be TRBD1 (6 bases). Germline V gives CDR1 SGDLS, CDR2 YYNGEE. Deletions cut 7 bases from V and 10 bases from J, with 12 bases between. This CDR3 is 12 amino acids long. This CDR3 is CASGGLQSPLHF. The CDR3 nucleotides are TGTGCCAGCGGGGGCCTTCAATCACCCCTCCACTTT.

V and J are TRBV7-2 and TRBJ2-2; 14 bases map to TRBD2. V lost 2 bases to trimming and J lost 9 bases; unmatched junction nucleotides: 5. There are 16 residues in the CDR3. Germline V gene data show CDR1 as SGHTA and CDR2 as FQGNSA. The CDR3 DNA sequence: TGTGCCAGCAGCTTATCCGGACTAGCGGGGGGCCGGGAGCTGTTTTTT. This codes for CASSLSGLAGGRELFF.

The chain is built from TRBV5-8 and TRBJ1-5; D possibly corresponds to TRBD1 (6 bases). Germline V gene data show CDR1 as SGHTS and CDR2 as YDEGEE. CDR3 size: 15 residues. V was cut by 6 bases and J by 4 bases, with 17 bases left in between. The CDR3 DNA is TGTGCCAGCACCCAACAGGGTAATGGAAATCAGCCCCAGCATTTT. Residues: CASTQQGNGNQPQHF.

CDR3 sequence: CAFVHGIREKLFF. DNA of the CDR3: TGTGCCTTCGTCCATGGTATACGGGAAAAACTGTTTTTT. J is TRBJ1-4 and V is TRBV30; no clear D. The CDR3 is 13 amino acids. CDR1 is GTSNPN, CDR2 SVGIG, per germline (reference sequence). Trimming took off 7 bases at V and 8 bases at J, with 17 bases between the two ends.

This clone was detected once. The chain uses TRBV4-3 and TRBJ2-7, with a weak D call TRBD2 (6 bases). V lost 2 bases and J 3 bases, leaving 14 bases between the germline ends. This CDR3 region has 15 residues. Germline V CDR1 and CDR2: LGHNA, YSLEER. CDR3 nucleotide sequence: TGCGCCAGCAGCCAAAACCTCGGGGGTAACTACGAGCAGTACTTC. Amino acid sequence: CASSQNLGGNYEQYF.

The chain couples TRBV9 to TRBJ2-1; TRBD2 aligns across 10 bases. There are 16 residues in the CDR3. Germline CDR1 and CDR2: SGDLS and YYNGEE. With 3 bases clipped from V and 8 bases from J, the junction kept 11 bases outside the gene matches. CDR3 sequence: CASSASSSGGQHEQFF. The CDR3 DNA is TGTGCCAGCAGCGCCAGCTCTAGCGGGGGCCAACATGAGCAGTTCTTC.

The rearrangement links TRBV9 to TRBJ1-6; D is unresolved. With 4 bases removed from V and 1 base from J, the gap between germline ends came to 9 bases. Per germline, CDR1 SGDLS and CDR2 YYNGEE. The CDR3 covers 15 residues. In DNA form, the CDR3 reads TGTGCCAGCAGCACCCGGGGATCCTATAATTCACCCCTCCACTTT. As protein: CASSTRGSYNSPLHF.

V and J are TRBV5-6 and TRBJ1-1; no clear D. Germline V gene lookup returns CDR1 SGHDT and CDR2 YYEEEE. The CDR3 consists of 13 residues. V was shortened by 0 bases and J by 1 base, with 4 bases between the two germline ends. The CDR3 region has the DNA TGTGCCAGCAGCTTGGGAGCGAACACTGAAGCTTTCTTT. As protein: CASSLGANTEAFF.